The 16 T cell receptor beta chains listed next were all sequenced from one sample in a study of T cells expressing NK-cell markers. TCRdb reanalyzed the 5' RACE reads, giving one entry per CDR3 protein sequence and no DNA. This sample's clone table lists 500,000 to 700,000 distinct CDR3 sequences. Specimen: blood T cells: a sorted CD56 or NKG2C T cell subset, CD4+ or CD8+ T cells, or bulk PBMC T cells (not recorded which). The receptors originated from a man aged 18 to 30 in good health.

The chain uses TRBV29-1 and TRBJ2-5; TCRdb's D call, TRBD1, is unchecked because there is no DNA. The CDR3 extends over 14 amino acids. The germline V gene has CDR1 SQVTM and CDR2 ANQGSEA. CDR3 protein: CSVEGQQIRETQYF.

The rearrangement joins TRBV7-2 to TRBJ2-5; lacking DNA, the TRBD2 call made by TCRdb goes unchecked. Germline V gene lookup returns CDR1 SGHTA and CDR2 FQGNSA. CDR3 length: 17 residues. This CDR3 reads CASSLGLAGGALQTQYF.

V is TRBV20-1 and J is TRBJ2-7; TCRdb returns TRBD2, unconfirmable since there is no DNA. Looked up from germline, CDR1 is DFQATT and CDR2 is SNEGSKA (reference sequence). CDR3 length equals 16 residues. CDR3 in amino acids: CSASKTSGGLYFEQYF.

The V and J genes are TRBV6-2 or TRBV6-3 and TRBJ2-5; TCRdb selects TRBD1, and the lack of DNA leaves this call unchecked. The CDR3 totals 15 residues. CDR1 and CDR2 (germline): MNHEY, SVGEGT. The CDR3 here is CASSLGGTNQETQYF.

The chain uses TRBV24-1 and TRBJ2-1. Germline V gene data show CDR1 as KGHDR and CDR2 as SFDVKD. The CDR3 covers 11 residues. The CDR3 sequence: CATTLNNEQFF.

This chain links TRBV4-1 with TRBJ1-2; the TCRdb D gene call, TRBD1, has no DNA to confirm it. Germline-derived CDR1 and CDR2 are MGHRA and YSYEKL. The CDR3 spans 16 residues. The CDR3 is CASSQQTGGEYYGYTF.

The V gene is TRBV11-2, the J gene TRBJ2-1; TCRdb outputs TRBD1, but without DNA this stays unchecked. The CDR3 extends over 15 amino acids. Germline V gene sequence: CDR1 SGHAT, CDR2 FQNNGV. CDR3 protein: CASLGAAAPYNEQFF.

CDR3 region: CASIRDDRADSPLHF. The chain combines TRBV19 with TRBJ1-6; TCRdb calls TRBD1, which cannot be checked without DNA. Germline CDR1 and CDR2: LNHDA and SQIVND (reference sequence). The CDR3 loop spans 15 amino acids.

The gene calls are TRBV6-4 and TRBJ2-1; TCRdb names TRBD2, which stays unverified in the absence of DNA. Germline CDR1 MRHNA, CDR2 SNTAGT. The CDR3 has 18 residues. The CDR3 protein is CASSHTISGLAGGDEQFF.

The rearrangement uses TRBV20-1 and TRBJ1-2; the TCRdb call, TRBD1, lacks DNA for checking. This CDR3 region has 15 residues. Per germline, CDR1 DFQATT and CDR2 SNEGSKA (reference sequence). The chain's CDR3 is CSGTGNVSANYGYTF.

This sequence joins TRBV6-5 and TRBJ1-5. CDR3 size: 13 residues. The germline CDR1 and CDR2 sequences are MNHEY and SVGAGI. CDR3 sequence: CASLYSSNQPQHF.

The chain links TRBV29-1 to TRBJ2-7; lacking DNA, the TRBD1 call made by TCRdb goes unchecked. There are 11 residues in the CDR3. The germline gives CDR1 SQVTM, CDR2 ANQGSEA. CDR3 amino acids: CSVDLQGAQYF.

The rearrangement links TRBV12-3 or TRBV12-4 to TRBJ1-1. This CDR3 is 12 amino acids long. The CDR3 here is CASSGRATEAFF.

The V call is TRBV2, the J call TRBJ2-5; TCRdb returns TRBD1, unconfirmable since there is no DNA. The CDR3 runs to 15 residues. Germline V gene data show CDR1 as SNHLY and CDR2 as FYNNEI. The CDR3 loop reads CASTTDRGVGETQYF.

The chain carries TRBV24-1 and TRBJ2-2. The CDR3 is 14 amino acids. Looked up from germline, CDR1 is KGHDR and CDR2 is SFDVKD. This CDR3 reads CATSDFYQTGELFF.

CDR3 residues: CASSRTGTIMNTEAFF. The chain recombines TRBV12-3 or TRBV12-4 with TRBJ1-1; TCRdb's D call of TRBD1 is untestable without DNA. The CDR3 totals 16 residues.